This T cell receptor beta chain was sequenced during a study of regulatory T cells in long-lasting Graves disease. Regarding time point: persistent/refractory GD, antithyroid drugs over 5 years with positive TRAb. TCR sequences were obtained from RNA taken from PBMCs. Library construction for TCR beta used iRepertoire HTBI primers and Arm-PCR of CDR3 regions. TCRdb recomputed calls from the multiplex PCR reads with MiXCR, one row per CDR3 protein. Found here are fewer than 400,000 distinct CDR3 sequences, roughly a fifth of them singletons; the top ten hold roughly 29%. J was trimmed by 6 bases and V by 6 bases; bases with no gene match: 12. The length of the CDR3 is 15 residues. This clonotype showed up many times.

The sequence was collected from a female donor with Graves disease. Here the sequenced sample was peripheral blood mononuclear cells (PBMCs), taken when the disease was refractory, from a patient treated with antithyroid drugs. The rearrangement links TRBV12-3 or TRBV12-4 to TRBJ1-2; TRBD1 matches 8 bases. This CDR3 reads CASSRLSGQGHGYTF. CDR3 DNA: TGTGCCAGCAGCAGACTCTCCGGACAGGGCCATGGCTACACCTTC.